This T cell receptor beta chain stems from a study of cytomegalovirus exposure and HLA in healthy donors. The CDR3 has 16 residues. Use of 60 Vbeta and 13 Jbeta primers characterized the PCR. Here immunoSEQ multiplex PCR was the method, and the copy in TCRdb shows in-frame clones only, minus some. The data hold 250,000 to 350,000 clones, with 70% to 90% observed a single time. The sequenced material came from PBMCs. The chain is built from TRBV12-2 and TRBJ2-7; the table's D call, TRBD2, has no DNA check behind it. TRBV12-2 is a pseudogene. The clonotype originates from a woman younger than 30 in good health and CMV-seronegative. CDR3 in amino acids: CASRAGRSVFPYEQYF. In nucleotides, the CDR3 is TGTGCAAGTCGGGCAGGGAGGTCGGTGTTTCCCTACGAGCAGTACTTC.